A single sample gave rise to the 24 T cell receptor beta chains below, sequenced in a study of CD4 and CD8 cells across lung adenocarcinoma regions. From the PCR reads, TCRdb called clonotypes with MiXCR, one entry per CDR3 protein. The repertoire holds a few thousand distinct CDR3 sequences, with just over 50% as singletons. The source material was CD4+ T cells from the margin of a lung tumor. The receptors originated from a female donor with lung adenocarcinoma. The CD4 and CD8 labels of this study may be unreliable.

This rearrangement joins TRBV24-1 to TRBJ2-1; D is unresolved. Trimming left V 5 bases short and J 1 base short, with 17 bases between. The CDR3 is 17 amino acids. Germline V lookup: CDR1 KGHDR, CDR2 SFDVKD. The CDR3 DNA sequence: TGTGCCACCAGTGCCCACGTGCGCCCCCCGTCCTACAATGAGCAGTTCTTC. Translating it yields CATSAHVRPPSYNEQFF.

The chain joins TRBV25-1 to TRBJ2-3; D not certain. Germline loops: CDR1 MGHDK, CDR2 SYGVNS. The CDR3 covers 15 residues. Trimming took off 1 base at V and 5 bases at J, with 13 bases between the two ends. DNA of the CDR3: TGTGCCAGCAGTGAATCGCTGTGTACCAAAGATACGCAGTATTTT. Translating it yields CASSESLCTKDTQYF. The full variable domain, in which reference TRBV25-1 and TRBJ2-3 provide the parts outside the CDR3, is EADIYQTPRYLVIGTGKKITLECSQTMGHDKMYWYQQDPGMELHLIHYSYGVNSTEKGDLSSESTVSRIRTEHFPLTLESARPSHTSQYLCASSESLCTKDTQYFGPGTRLTVL.

A word on this clonotype: This CDR3 fails to terminate in the conserved phenylalanine or tryptophan, so it likely reflects a read error. The limits of the CDR3 on the DNA are not certain, so only TCRdb's listed CDR3 is given. The chain combines TRBV15 with TRBJ2-4. In germline, CDR1 is LNHNV, CDR2 YYDKDF (reference sequence). The CDR3 extends over 16 residues, inclusive of both ends. The CDR3 here is CATMLDHILFFKNAIL.

The CDR3 nucleotides are TGTGCCAGCCGCCCGTCGGGGCTGTGGGCAAAAGACATTCAGTATTTT. Amino acid sequence: CASRPSGLWAKDIQYF. The rearrangement joins TRBV28 to TRBJ2-3, with D perhaps being TRBD1 or TRBD2 (5 bases each). The V end lost 8 bases, the J end lost 12 bases, and 30 bases lay between the germline ends. Germline-derived CDR1 and CDR2 are MDHEN and SYDVKM. The length of the CDR3 is 16 residues.

The table lists this clonotype with a few counts. The V gene is TRBV6-1, the J gene TRBJ2-1; 12 positions agree with TRBD2. The CDR3 spans 18 residues. CDR1 and CDR2 (germline): MNHNS, SASEGT. V trimming: 1 base; J trimming: 4 bases; junction bases outside the gene matches: 8. CDR3 in amino acids: CASSEEASGRVPYNEQFF. The DNA for the CDR3 is TGTGCCAGCAGTGAAGAGGCTAGCGGGAGGGTCCCTTACAATGAGCAGTTCTTC.

The chain links TRBV6-1 to TRBJ2-4; a weak D match, TRBD2 (6 bases). The germline gives CDR1 MNHNS, CDR2 SASEGT. Between the trimmed V and J ends, which lost 7 bases and 13 bases, there was a span of 29 bases. This CDR3 is 16 amino acids long. The DNA of the CDR3 is TGTGCCAGCAAGAGAACCGGGCCAACTAGCAAAGACACGCAGTACTTC. This sequence encodes CASKRTGPTSKDTQYF.

The chain uses TRBV6-1 and TRBJ2-3; D possibly corresponds to TRBD1 (5 bases). The DNA end is more similar to TRBJ2-5, so the J call may be wrong. The CDR3 is 14 residues long. Germline CDR1 MNHNS, CDR2 SASEGT. CDR3 residues: CASSDPGILETQYF. The CDR3 nucleotides read TGTGCCAGCAGTGACCCAGGGATTTTGGAGACCCAGTACTTC.

V usage is TRBV6-1 and J usage is TRBJ1-2, with D uncertain. Looked up from germline, CDR1 is MNHNS and CDR2 is SASEGT. The CDR3 has 15 amino acids. The V end lost 6 bases, the J end lost 3 bases, and 17 bases lay between the germline ends. As DNA, the CDR3 is TGTGCCAGCAGAGACCCTAACGACGGATACTATGGCTACACCTTC. Translated, it gives CASRDPNDGYYGYTF.

The chain carries TRBV28 and TRBJ1-2; 7 bases align to TRBD1. There are 13 residues in the CDR3. V was pared by 4 bases and J by 7 bases, with 6 bases of the junction left unmatched. The V gene's germline CDR1 is MDHEN and CDR2 SYDVKM. The CDR3 bases are TGTGCCAGCAGTTACTCGGCAGGGGGTGGCTACACCTTC. As protein: CASSYSAGGGYTF.

The V call is TRBV7-2, the J call TRBJ2-1; TRBD1 is a possible D gene (6 bases). This CDR3 contains 13 residues. Germline V CDR1 and CDR2: SGHTA, FQGNSA. V gave up 4 bases and J gave up 8 bases, with 12 bases separating them. CDR3 nucleotides: TGTGCCAGCAGCTATGGGCCAGGGGATGAGCAGTTCTTC. This gives the protein CASSYGPGDEQFF.

This clonotype has only a few counts. The gene calls are TRBV6-5 and TRBJ2-1, with TRBD1 matching 8 bases. Germline values: CDR1 MNHEY, CDR2 SVGAGI. The CDR3 sequence is 13 residues long. V dropped 4 bases and J dropped 8; count of bases not matched to a gene: 4. CDR3: CASSWTGNDEQFF. The CDR3 coding sequence is TGTGCCAGCAGTTGGACAGGGAACGATGAGCAGTTCTTC.

This chain connects TRBV6-1 to TRBJ2-3, with 14 nucleotides matching TRBD2. V trimming: 6 bases; J trimming: 6 bases; junction bases outside the gene matches: 5. Germline lookup yields CDR1 MNHNS and CDR2 SASEGT. The CDR3 consists of 15 residues. CDR3 bases: TGTGCCAGCAGCCCGGGACTAGCGGGAGTCGATACGCAGTATTTT. The encoded protein is CASSPGLAGVDTQYF.

This clonotype appeared once. This chain joins TRBV6-1 and TRBJ2-5; unclear D gene. CDR3 size: 14 residues. Trimming left V 9 bases short and J 10 bases short, with 24 bases between. The germline gives CDR1 MNHNS, CDR2 SASEGT. CDR3 amino acids: CARISGRGHGIQYF. In DNA form, the CDR3 reads TGTGCCAGGATCTCGGGCCGAGGCCACGGCATCCAGTACTTC.

This clonotype has just a few counts. The genes are TRBV6-1 and TRBJ2-1; a weak D match, TRBD1 (5 bases). Germline CDR1 is MNHNS and CDR2 is SASEGT. V lost 10 bases and J 10 bases, leaving 23 bases between the germline ends. The CDR3 length is 14 residues. The CDR3 region is CATAFLPTGTEQFF. The CDR3 nucleotides read TGTGCCACCGCATTTCTCCCAACAGGCACCGAGCAGTTCTTC.

CDR3 protein: CASSLDFTGELFF. CDR3 nucleotide sequence: TGTGCCAGCAGCTTAGACTTCACCGGGGAGCTGTTTTTT. The chain links TRBV11-3 to TRBJ2-2; D gene ambiguous. CDR1 and CDR2 from the germline V gene are SGHNT and YENEEA. This CDR3 is built from 13 residues. Trimming removed 0 bases from V and 4 bases from J, with 3 bases in between.

By share of the sample, this clonotype is medium-sized. The rearrangement joins TRBV27 to TRBJ2-3; TRBD1 agrees at 7 bases. Unmatched junction bases numbered 5, after V lost 0 bases and J lost 5 bases. Germline V gives CDR1 MNHEY, CDR2 SMNVEV (reference sequence). The CDR3 is 15 amino acids. The CDR3, as DNA: TGTGCCAGCAGTTTATCAATAGGGGGCGGAGATACGCAGTATTTT. Encoded protein: CASSLSIGGGDTQYF.

The V call is TRBV10-1, the J call TRBJ2-3; D is undetermined. Germline CDR1 is WNHNN and CDR2 is SYGVQD (reference sequence). The CDR3 length is 14 residues. The V end lost 0 bases, the J end lost 6 bases, and 10 bases lay between the germline ends. DNA for the CDR3: TGCGCCAGCAGTGAGTCGACTCTGGGGGATACGCAGTATTTT. This translates into CASSESTLGDTQYF.

This clonotype was picked up a small number of times. J is TRBJ2-1 and V is TRBV27; no firm D call. The J call may be faulty, since TRBJ2-7 better matches the DNA end. CDR1 is MNHEY, CDR2 SMNVEV, per germline (reference sequence). The CDR3 spans 13 residues. Here the CDR3 DNA reads TGTGCCAGCAGACCCCGAGAAGCAGGCGAGCAGTACTTC. It specifies CASRPREAGEQYF.

The CDR3 sequence: CASSEMFEVNEQFF. The CDR3 DNA sequence: TGTGCCAGCAGTGAAATGTTTGAGGTAAATGAGCAGTTCTTC. This chain links TRBV6-1 with TRBJ2-1; no clear D gene. This CDR3 region has 14 residues. Germline CDR1 MNHNS, CDR2 SASEGT. V lost 2 bases to trimming and J lost 7 bases, with 12 bases between them.

V is TRBV5-1 and J is TRBJ2-3; 11 nucleotides line up with TRBD2. There are 15 residues in the CDR3. Germline values: CDR1 SGHRS, CDR2 YFSETQ. V lost 0 bases and J lost 5; bases outside the gene matches: 2. The CDR3 loop reads CASSLELAGVDTQYF. In DNA, the CDR3 is TGCGCCAGCAGCTTGGAACTAGCGGGAGTAGATACGCAGTATTTT.

The chain is built from TRBV27 and TRBJ2-5, with TRBD1 identical over 9 bases. V lost 4 bases and J lost 5; bases outside the gene matches: 5. Per the germline V gene, CDR1 is MNHEY and CDR2 is SMNVEV (reference sequence). This CDR3 contains 14 residues. This CDR3 reads CASSSDRGWETQYF. CDR3 coding DNA: TGTGCCAGCAGTTCGGACAGGGGTTGGGAGACCCAGTACTTC.

Only one count was recorded for this clonotype. The V and J genes are TRBV6-5 and TRBJ1-6, with D possibly TRBD1 on 5 matching bases. V was shortened by 7 bases and J by 7 bases, with 17 bases between the two germline ends. Germline CDR1 is MNHEY and CDR2 is SVGAGI. This CDR3 comprises 15 residues. CDR3 sequence reads: CASTLLGGNNSPLHF. Here the CDR3 DNA reads TGTGCCAGCACCTTACTGGGGGGTAACAATTCACCCCTCCACTTT.

The rearrangement uses TRBV7-6 and TRBJ2-3, with TRBD2 matching 8 bases. The CDR3 contains 15 residues. J lost 6 bases, V lost 9 bases, and 14 bases had no gene match. Germline V gene sequence: CDR1 SGHVS, CDR2 FNYEAQ. The CDR3 loop reads CARSRGGGGHDTQYF. The CDR3 DNA follows: TGTGCCAGGAGCCGGGGGGGCGGGGGCCACGATACGCAGTATTTT.

The table lists this clonotype with a few counts. This chain connects TRBV6-1 to TRBJ2-7; TRBD2 matches 11 bases. Germline CDR1 MNHNS, CDR2 SASEGT. The CDR3 totals 21 residues. The trim removed 2 bases at V and 1 base at J, leaving 19 bases unmatched. The CDR3 nucleotides read TGTGCCAGCAGTGAAAGGGCGGATAGGGGGGTAGCGGGAGGGCGGTCCTACGAGCAGTACTTC. It yields the protein CASSERADRGVAGGRSYEQYF.